The 10 T cell receptor beta chains listed next were all sequenced from one sample in a study of blood T cells in healthy people across ages (dated by TCRdb to between 2014 and 2016). The library was obtained by 5' RACE. This sample was sequenced with an Illumina HiSeq 2500. A second roughly 7 to 11 cycle PCR used a sample-barcoded 5' primer and a J-beta primer mix. Through fastp at Q25 and MiXCR, TCRdb rebuilt clones from the public reads, retaining in-frame beta chains. All rows with the same CDR3 protein become a single entry with the most common DNA and genes. The table for this sample lists around 780,000 distinct CDR3 sequences; approximately 53% of them were counted only once. The ten most abundant clones make up around 25% of the sample. Sequencing input: blood. These receptors were taken from a man in his forties in good health.

CDR3 in DNA: TGTGCCAGCAGCCCGGGCGCCAATGATCAAGAGACCCAGTACTTC. Its protein is CASSPGANDQETQYF. The chain combines TRBV12-3 or TRBV12-4 with TRBJ2-5; the D is unclear. V lost 6 bases to trimming and J lost 2 bases, with 16 bases between them. The CDR3 consists of 15 residues.

This clonotype has more than one count but fewer than ten. The V call is TRBV7-3, the J call TRBJ2-4, with D perhaps given as TRBD1 or TRBD2 (6 bases each). There are 19 residues in the CDR3. The germline gives CDR1 SGHTA, CDR2 FQGTGA. The germline V and J ends were trimmed by 5 bases and 0 bases, with 23 bases remaining between them. CDR3 sequence reads: CASSEHPEGGKLAKNIQYF. In DNA, the CDR3 is TGTGCCAGCAGCGAACACCCCGAGGGGGGAAAACTAGCCAAAAACATTCAGTACTTC. Full variable domain (missing parts from reference TRBV7-3 and TRBJ2-4): GAGVSQTPSNKVTEKGKYVELRCDPISGHTALYWYRQSLGQGPEFLIYFQGTGAADDSGLPNDRFFAVRPEGSVSTLKIQRTERGDSAVYLCASSEHPEGGKLAKNIQYFGAGTRLSVL.

This chain links TRBV20-1 with TRBJ2-1; TRBD2 agrees at 11 bases. This CDR3 is built from 14 residues. V shed 6 bases, J shed 4 bases, and the junction held 5 bases outside the gene matches. Germline V gene sequence: CDR1 DFQATT, CDR2 SNEGSKA (reference sequence). CDR3 loop: CSAGSSGRYNEQFF. In DNA, the CDR3 is TGCAGTGCCGGATCTAGCGGGAGGTACAATGAGCAGTTCTTC.

The CDR3 sequence: CASSLGGGRYEQYF. CDR3 bases: TGTGCCAGCAGTTTGGGCGGGGGGCGGTACGAGCAGTACTTC. The gene calls are TRBV27 and TRBJ2-7, with TRBD2 identical over 8 bases. Germline CDR1 is MNHEY and CDR2 is SMNVEV (reference sequence). Germline trimming cut 3 bases from V and 4 bases from J; bases unmatched to any gene: 5. The CDR3 runs 14 residues.

The chain couples TRBV29-1 to TRBJ1-4; D not resolved. Germline-derived CDR1 and CDR2 are SQVTM and ANQGSEA. This CDR3 is 10 amino acids long. V gave up 4 bases and J gave up 10 bases, with 7 bases separating them. The CDR3 region is CSVADGKLFF. CDR3 DNA sequence: TGCAGCGTTGCTGACGGAAAACTGTTTTTT.

In this sample, this clonotype turned up a few times. The rearrangement links TRBV28 to TRBJ2-3; D not resolved. Germline V gene sequence: CDR1 MDHEN, CDR2 SYDVKM. The ends were cut back, 5 bases at V and 2 bases at J, with 5 bases in the middle. The CDR3 totals 12 residues. The CDR3 is CASSTTTDTQYF. CDR3 DNA: TGTGCCAGCAGTACGACCACAGATACGCAGTATTTT.

This clonotype was seen a handful of times. V gene TRBV20-1 combines with J gene TRBJ2-5; maybe TRBD1 (5 bases). Germline V gene sequence: CDR1 DFQATT, CDR2 SNEGSKA (reference sequence). The CDR3 is 13 residues long. V shed 3 bases and J shed 3 bases, with 11 bases lying between them. In DNA, the CDR3 is TGCAGTGCTAGGACGGCAGGGAAAGAGACCCAGTACTTC. Residues: CSARTAGKETQYF.

The sample holds a few counts of this clonotype. CDR3: CASSSGQNNEQFF. DNA of the CDR3: TGTGCCAGCAGCTCGGGACAGAATAATGAGCAGTTCTTC. The rearrangement joins TRBV7-3 to TRBJ2-1, with 7 positions matching TRBD1. From germline, CDR1 is SGHTA and CDR2 FQGTGA. Trimming at V came to 4 bases and at J to 7 bases, leaving 4 bases not matched to a gene. The CDR3 covers 13 residues.

CDR3: CASSESGLYSNYGYTF. Written as DNA, the CDR3 is TGTGCCAGCAGTGAGTCGGGGCTATATTCTAACTATGGCTACACCTTC. The chain links TRBV6-1 to TRBJ1-2, with a possible D match to TRBD1 (5 bases). Trimming took 3 bases from V and 0 from J, leaving 14 bases between them. The length of the CDR3 is 16 residues. Germline CDR1 reads MNHNS; CDR2 reads SASEGT.

V usage is TRBV28 and J usage is TRBJ2-3, with D uncertain. Germline V gene lookup returns CDR1 MDHEN and CDR2 SYDVKM. The CDR3 runs 17 residues. Trimming shortened V by 4 bases and J by 0 bases, and 17 bases separated the two germline ends. CDR3 nucleotides: TGTGCCAGCAGTTCAAGACTTGTTACCACTAGCACAGATACGCAGTATTTT. It specifies CASSSRLVTTSTDTQYF.